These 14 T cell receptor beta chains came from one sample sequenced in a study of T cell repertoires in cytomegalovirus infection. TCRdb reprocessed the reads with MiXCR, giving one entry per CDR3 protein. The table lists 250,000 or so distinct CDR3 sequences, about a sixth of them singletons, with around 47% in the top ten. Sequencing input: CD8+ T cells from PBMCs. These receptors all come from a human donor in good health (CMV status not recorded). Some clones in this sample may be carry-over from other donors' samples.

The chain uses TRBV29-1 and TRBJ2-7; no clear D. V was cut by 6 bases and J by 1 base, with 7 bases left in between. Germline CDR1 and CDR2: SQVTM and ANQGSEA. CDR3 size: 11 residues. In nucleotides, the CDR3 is TGCAGCGTAGAGTATTCCTACGAGCAGTACTTC. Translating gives CSVEYSYEQYF.

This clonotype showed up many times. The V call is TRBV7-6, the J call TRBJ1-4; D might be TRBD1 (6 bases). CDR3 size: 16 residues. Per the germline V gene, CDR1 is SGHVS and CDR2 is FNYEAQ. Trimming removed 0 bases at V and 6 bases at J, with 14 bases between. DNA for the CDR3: TGTGCCAGCAGCTTAGCACTCGGCCACAGGGATGAAAAACTGTTTTTT. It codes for CASSLALGHRDEKLFF.

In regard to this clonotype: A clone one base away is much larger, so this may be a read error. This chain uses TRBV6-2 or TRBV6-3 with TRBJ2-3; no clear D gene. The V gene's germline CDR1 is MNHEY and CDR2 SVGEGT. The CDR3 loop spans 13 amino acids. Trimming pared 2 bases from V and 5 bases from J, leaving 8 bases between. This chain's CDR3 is CASSYDPLDTQYF. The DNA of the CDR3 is TGTGCCAGCAGTTACGACCCCCTAGATACGCAGTATTTT.

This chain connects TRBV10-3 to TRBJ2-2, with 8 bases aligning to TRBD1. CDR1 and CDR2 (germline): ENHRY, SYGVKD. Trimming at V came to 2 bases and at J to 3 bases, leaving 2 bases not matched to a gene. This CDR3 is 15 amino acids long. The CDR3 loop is CAISEGQGHTGELFF. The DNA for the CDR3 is TGTGCCATCAGTGAGGGACAGGGTCACACCGGGGAGCTGTTTTTT.

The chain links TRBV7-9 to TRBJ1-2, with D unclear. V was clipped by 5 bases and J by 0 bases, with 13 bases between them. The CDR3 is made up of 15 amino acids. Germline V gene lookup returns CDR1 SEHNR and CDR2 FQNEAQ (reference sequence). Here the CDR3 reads CASSPHFDTNYGYTF. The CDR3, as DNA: TGTGCCAGCAGCCCTCATTTCGATACTAACTATGGCTACACCTTC.

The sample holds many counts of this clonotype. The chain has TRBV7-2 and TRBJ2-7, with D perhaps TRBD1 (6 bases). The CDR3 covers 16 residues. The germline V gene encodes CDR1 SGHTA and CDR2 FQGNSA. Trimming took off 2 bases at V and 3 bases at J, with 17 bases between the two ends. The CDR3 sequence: CASSLLVSDSVYEQYF. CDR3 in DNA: TGTGCCAGCAGCTTATTGGTTTCGGACAGCGTCTACGAGCAGTACTTC. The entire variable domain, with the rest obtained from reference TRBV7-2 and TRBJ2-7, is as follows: GAGVSQSPSNKVTEKGKDVELRCDPISGHTALYWYRQSLGQGLEFLIYFQGNSAPDKSGLPSDRFSAERTGGSVSTLTIQRTQQEDSAVYLCASSLLVSDSVYEQYFGPGTRLTVT.

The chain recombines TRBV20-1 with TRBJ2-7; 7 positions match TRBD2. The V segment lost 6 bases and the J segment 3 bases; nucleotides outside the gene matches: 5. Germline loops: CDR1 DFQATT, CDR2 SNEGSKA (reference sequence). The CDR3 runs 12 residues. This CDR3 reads CSATSGVYEQYF. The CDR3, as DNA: TGCAGTGCCACGAGCGGGGTCTACGAGCAGTACTTC.

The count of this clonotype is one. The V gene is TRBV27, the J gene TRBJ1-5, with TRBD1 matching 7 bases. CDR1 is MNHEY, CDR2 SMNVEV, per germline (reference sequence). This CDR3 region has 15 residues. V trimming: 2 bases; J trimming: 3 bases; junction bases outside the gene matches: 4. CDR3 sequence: CASSLTTGYNQPQHF. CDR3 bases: TGTGCCAGCAGTTTAACGACAGGGTACAATCAGCCCCAGCATTTT.

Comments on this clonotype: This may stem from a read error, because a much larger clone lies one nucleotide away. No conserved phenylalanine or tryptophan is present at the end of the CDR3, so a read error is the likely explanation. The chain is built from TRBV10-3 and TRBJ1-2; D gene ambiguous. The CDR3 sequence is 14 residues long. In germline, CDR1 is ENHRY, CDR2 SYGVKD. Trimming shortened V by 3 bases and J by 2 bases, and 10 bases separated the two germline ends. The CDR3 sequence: CAISETQGNYGYTS. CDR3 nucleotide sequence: TGTGCCATCAGTGAAACCCAAGGAAACTATGGCTACACCTCC.

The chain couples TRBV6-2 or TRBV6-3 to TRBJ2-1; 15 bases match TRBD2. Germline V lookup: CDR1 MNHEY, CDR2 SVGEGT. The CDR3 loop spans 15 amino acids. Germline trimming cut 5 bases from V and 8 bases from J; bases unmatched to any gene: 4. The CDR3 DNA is TGTGCCAGCAGTCGGACTAGCGGGGGGGTGGATGAGCAGTTCTTC. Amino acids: CASSRTSGGVDEQFF.

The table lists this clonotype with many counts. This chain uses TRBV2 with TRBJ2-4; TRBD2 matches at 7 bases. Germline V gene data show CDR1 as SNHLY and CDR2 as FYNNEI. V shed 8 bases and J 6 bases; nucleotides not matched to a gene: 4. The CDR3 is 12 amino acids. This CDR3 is CASWRGINIQYF. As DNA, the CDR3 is TGTGCCAGCTGGCGGGGGATAAACATTCAGTACTTC.

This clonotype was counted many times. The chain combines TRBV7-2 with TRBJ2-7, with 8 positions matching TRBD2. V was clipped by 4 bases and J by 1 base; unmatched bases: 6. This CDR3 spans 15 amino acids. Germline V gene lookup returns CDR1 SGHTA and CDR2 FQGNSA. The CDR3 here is CASSWAGGESYEQYF. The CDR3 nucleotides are TGTGCCAGCAGCTGGGCGGGGGGTGAGTCCTACGAGCAGTACTTC.

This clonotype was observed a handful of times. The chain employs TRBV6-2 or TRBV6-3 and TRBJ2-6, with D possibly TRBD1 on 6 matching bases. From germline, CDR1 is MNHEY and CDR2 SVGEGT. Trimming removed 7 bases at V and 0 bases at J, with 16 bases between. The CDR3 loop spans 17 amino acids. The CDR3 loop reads CASKTLRTDSGANVLTF. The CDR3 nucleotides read TGTGCCAGCAAAACTCTAAGGACAGACTCTGGGGCCAACGTCCTGACTTTC.

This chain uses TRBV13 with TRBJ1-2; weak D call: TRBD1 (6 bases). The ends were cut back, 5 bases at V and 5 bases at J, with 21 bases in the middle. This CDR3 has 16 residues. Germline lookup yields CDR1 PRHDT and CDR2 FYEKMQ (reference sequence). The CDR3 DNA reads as TGTGCCAGCAGCCCCGGACAGTTGCCCCCCGCATATGGCTACACCTTC. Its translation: CASSPGQLPPAYGYTF.